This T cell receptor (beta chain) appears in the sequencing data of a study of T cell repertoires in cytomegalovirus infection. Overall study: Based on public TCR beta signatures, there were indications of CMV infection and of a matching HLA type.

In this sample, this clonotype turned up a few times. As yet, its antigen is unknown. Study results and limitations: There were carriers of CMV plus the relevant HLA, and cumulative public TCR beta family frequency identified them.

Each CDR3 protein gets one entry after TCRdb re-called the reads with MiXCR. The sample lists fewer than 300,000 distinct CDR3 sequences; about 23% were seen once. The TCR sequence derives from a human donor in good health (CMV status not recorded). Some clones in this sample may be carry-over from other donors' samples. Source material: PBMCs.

Here the CDR3 DNA reads TGTGCCAGCAGTTACCCGGGAAATACGCAGTATTTT. It yields the protein CASSYPGNTQYF. The V call is TRBV6-6, the J call TRBJ2-3, with D tentatively TRBD2 (5 bases). CDR1 MNHNY and CDR2 SVGAGI come from the germline V gene (reference sequence). The CDR3 length is 12 residues. Trimming stripped 2 bases from V and 7 bases from J, with 7 bases between.